Detailed here is one T cell receptor (beta chain). As handled by the study authors: For nucleated cells, counts were estimated from reference gene primer amplification. The protocol was immunoSEQ multiplex PCR, while the TCRdb copy is restricted to in-frame clones and leaves out a portion. V, J and clone size reflect that table, while D and trimming were determined from the DNA. Found here are about 160,000 clones, approximately 91% of them singletons; the top ten hold about 2%. The sample is drawn from a study of blood T cell repertoires in COVID-19. This clonotype originated in a man between 18 and 29 years old with acute or convalescent COVID-19. Sequencing was done on a sample of peripheral blood.

The chain's CDR3 is CAWSSGSTDTQYF. CDR3 sequence (DNA): TGTGCCTGGAGTTCCGGGAGCACAGATACGCAGTATTTT. The chain carries TRBV30 and TRBJ2-3; unclear D gene. With 2 bases removed from V and 0 bases from J, the gap between germline ends came to 6 bases. The CDR3 totals 13 residues. CDR1 and CDR2 (germline): GTSNPN, SVGIG (reference sequence).